This T cell receptor (beta chain) appears in the sequencing data of a study of blood T cell repertoires in COVID-19. Whole-study context: Samples taken during acute and convalescent COVID-19 were collected in the United States, Italy and Spain. Sample material is recorded as cDNA or gDNA derived from T cells, B-cell-depleted T cells, or PBMCs.

The trim removed 1 base at V and 6 bases at J, leaving 6 bases unmatched. This CDR3 has 14 residues. The germline gives CDR1 LGHDT, CDR2 YNNKEL (reference sequence). In the original workflow: Researchers report that nucleated cell counts were estimated from reference gene primer amplification. Clones were read by immunoSEQ multiplex PCR, and TCRdb kept only the in-frame ones, dropping some. The V and J calls and clone size were taken over from that table, and D and trimming were inferred from the DNA. The table has some 310,000 clones, roughly 88% seen once. Enrolment of Seattle patients took place during active infection, and they were followed longitudinally.

The sequenced material came from peripheral blood. The origin of this receptor is a woman aged 25 to 45 with COVID-19, enrolled during active disease. The genes are TRBV3-1 (or the pseudogene TRBV3-2) and TRBJ2-7; 7 bases are a match to TRBD2. The CDR3 DNA is TGTGCCAGCAGCCAAGTTCGGCGGGAGAGCGAGCAGTACTTC. Amino acid sequence: CASSQVRRESEQYF.